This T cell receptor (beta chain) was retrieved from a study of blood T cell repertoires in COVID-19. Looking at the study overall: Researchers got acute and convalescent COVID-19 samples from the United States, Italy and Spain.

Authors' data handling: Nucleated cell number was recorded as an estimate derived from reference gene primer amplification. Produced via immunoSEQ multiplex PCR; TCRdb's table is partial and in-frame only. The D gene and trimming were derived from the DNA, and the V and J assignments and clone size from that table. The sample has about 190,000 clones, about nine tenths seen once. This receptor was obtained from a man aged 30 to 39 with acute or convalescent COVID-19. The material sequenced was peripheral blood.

The CDR3, as DNA: TGTGCCTGGGCGACAGGGGGTCGGGGCTATGGCTACACCTTC. The encoded protein is CAWATGGRGYGYTF. The chain joins TRBV30 to TRBJ1-2; 9 bases align to TRBD1. The CDR3 length is 14 residues. The V segment lost 5 bases and the J segment 4 bases; nucleotides outside the gene matches: 8. Germline-derived CDR1 and CDR2 are GTSNPN and SVGIG (reference sequence).